The 31 T cell receptor beta chains below come from one sample, sequenced in a study of blood T cell repertoires in COVID-19. The table came from immunoSEQ multiplex PCR; TCRdb's copy has only in-frame clones and leaves some out. The repertoire holds some 89,000 clones, with around 80% as singletons. Sequenced: peripheral blood. Receptors were obtained from a woman of 80 years or more with acute or convalescent COVID-19.

The chain combines TRBV19 with TRBJ2-7; D unresolved. The CDR3 contains 13 residues. The germline gives CDR1 LNHDA, CDR2 SQIVND (reference sequence). V lost 4 bases and J lost 4, with 11 bases in between. CDR3 amino acids: CASSSLVAYEQYF. The CDR3 nucleotides are TGTGCCAGTAGTAGCCTGGTTGCGTACGAGCAGTACTTC.

This clone was recorded once. The V gene is TRBV5-4, the J gene TRBJ2-3, with D perhaps matching TRBD2 (5 bases). Trimming shortened V by 2 bases and J by 3 bases, and 16 bases separated the two germline ends. CDR3 length: 16 residues. Germline assignment: CDR1 SGHNT and CDR2 YYREEE (reference sequence). The DNA of the CDR3 is TGTGCCAGCAGCTTTAGCGCTAATGAGTGGACAGATACGCAGTATTTT. Translation: CASSFSANEWTDTQYF.

This chain links TRBV28 with TRBJ1-2, with D possibly matching TRBD1 (5 bases). Germline CDR1 is MDHEN and CDR2 is SYDVKM. The length of the CDR3 is 14 residues. Trimming left V 3 bases short and J 2 bases short, with 10 bases between. Here the CDR3 DNA reads TGTGCCAGCAGTTTTTCTCGGGGGAACTATGGCTACACCTTC. Amino acid sequence: CASSFSRGNYGYTF.

This chain connects TRBV3-1 (or the pseudogene TRBV3-2) to TRBJ2-3, with TRBD2 matching over 12 bases. V shed 1 base and J 1 base; nucleotides not matched to a gene: 6. Germline loops: CDR1 LGHDT, CDR2 YNNKEL (reference sequence). This CDR3 is 18 amino acids long. The CDR3 is CASSQVASGGGRTDTQYF. CDR3 nucleotides: TGTGCCAGCAGCCAAGTCGCTAGCGGGGGGGGACGCACAGATACGCAGTATTTT.

The chain employs TRBV6-5 and TRBJ1-6; no definite D call. Trimming removed 6 bases from V and 7 bases from J, with 10 bases in between. This CDR3 contains 13 residues. Germline CDR1 MNHEY, CDR2 SVGAGI. CDR3 nucleotides: TGTGCCAGCAGGGAGGGATCGAATTCACCCCTCCACTTT. Its protein product is CASREGSNSPLHF.

V is TRBV5-4 and J is TRBJ1-6, with no clear D. Deletions cut 4 bases from V and 0 bases from J, with 11 bases between. This CDR3 comprises 16 residues. CDR1 and CDR2 (germline): SGHNT, YYREEE (reference sequence). CDR3: CASSVDPSSYNSPLHF. DNA for the CDR3: TGTGCCAGCAGCGTGGACCCTAGCTCCTATAATTCACCCCTCCACTTT.

As DNA, the CDR3 is TGTGCCAGCGTTGATGCCCCGGGGGGGGCAGGTGAAAAACTGTTTTTT. It is translated as CASVDAPGGAGEKLFF. The V call is TRBV7-9, the J call TRBJ1-4; a weak D match, TRBD1 (6 bases). CDR1 is SEHNR and CDR2 is FQNEAQ in the germline V gene (reference sequence). The germline V and J ends were trimmed by 8 bases and 7 bases, with 23 bases remaining between them. This CDR3 is built from 16 residues.

This clone has only a few counts. The chain employs TRBV5-1 and TRBJ2-3; 13 bases line up with TRBD2. Germline CDR1 SGHRS, CDR2 YFSETQ. CDR3 length: 19 residues. The V segment lost 3 bases and the J segment 3 bases; nucleotides outside the gene matches: 13. CDR3 region: CASSWRGLTSGGTTDTQYF. In DNA form, the CDR3 reads TGCGCCAGCAGCTGGAGGGGCCTGACTAGCGGGGGGACGACAGATACGCAGTATTTT. Using reference TRBV5-1 and TRBJ2-3 for the parts outside the CDR3, the full variable domain is KAGVTQTPRYLIKTRGQQVTLSCSPISGHRSVSWYQQTPGQGLQFLFEYFSETQRNKGNFPGRFSGRQFSNSRSEMNVSTLELGDSALYLCASSWRGLTSGGTTDTQYFGPGTRLTVL.

This sequence joins TRBV5-1 and TRBJ2-1; 11 bases align to TRBD1. This CDR3 is built from 13 residues. CDR1 and CDR2 from the germline V gene are SGHRS and YFSETQ. J lost 7 bases, V lost 7 bases, and 4 bases had no gene match. CDR3 protein: CASGTGGANEQFF. The DNA for the CDR3 is TGCGCCAGCGGGACAGGGGGTGCGAATGAGCAGTTCTTC.

There are many counts of this clone. The rearrangement uses TRBV3-1 (or the pseudogene TRBV3-2) and TRBJ2-3; 7 bases align to TRBD1. V lost 1 base, J lost 2 bases, and 3 bases stayed unmatched. This CDR3 is built from 15 residues. Germline assignment: CDR1 LGHDT and CDR2 YNNKEL (reference sequence). The DNA for the CDR3 is TGTGCCAGCAGCCAAGCCGGGACAGACACAGATACGCAGTATTTT. Translated: CASSQAGTDTDTQYF.

J is TRBJ1-5 and V is TRBV7-6; 8 positions match TRBD1. Trimming took 5 bases from V and 0 from J; bases not matched to a gene: 9. CDR1 is SGHVS, CDR2 FNYEAQ, per germline. CDR3 length equals 17 residues. The CDR3 sequence: CASSLGTGWNSNQPQHF. DNA of the CDR3: TGTGCCAGCAGCCTGGGGACAGGCTGGAATAGCAATCAGCCCCAGCATTTT.

The chain has TRBV27 and TRBJ2-7; TRBD2 aligns across 9 bases. Trimming removed 6 bases from V and 5 bases from J; junction bases left unmatched: 20. From germline, CDR1 is MNHEY and CDR2 SMNVEV (reference sequence). This CDR3 region has 18 residues. The CDR3 DNA is TGTGCCAGCAGCCCGAGAGGTGGCGGGAGGGCCGGGATCGACGAGCAGTACTTC. This gives the protein CASSPRGGGRAGIDEQYF.

V gene TRBV7-2 combines with J gene TRBJ2-3; D perhaps matches TRBD2 (7 bases). The CDR3 spans 16 residues. Deletions cut 4 bases from V and 4 bases from J, with 18 bases between. Germline loops: CDR1 SGHTA, CDR2 FQGNSA. The CDR3: CASSSRWAGAADTQYF. DNA of the CDR3: TGTGCCAGCAGCTCGCGCTGGGCGGGGGCGGCAGATACGCAGTATTTT.

The V and J genes are TRBV12-3 or TRBV12-4 and TRBJ2-6; D might be TRBD1 (5 bases). This CDR3 has 12 amino acids. In DNA form, the CDR3 reads TGTGCGATCAGGGCTGGGGCCAACGTCCTGACTTTC. Amino acid sequence: CAIRAGANVLTF.

The chain joins TRBV27 to TRBJ2-5; unclear D gene. CDR3 length: 13 amino acids. V was clipped by 6 bases and J by 5 bases, with 13 bases between them. Germline loops: CDR1 MNHEY, CDR2 SMNVEV (reference sequence). The CDR3 sequence: CASSPRNSETQYF. The CDR3 nucleotides are TGTGCCAGCAGCCCCAGGAACAGCGAGACCCAGTACTTC.

V and J are TRBV27 and TRBJ2-5; 7 bases line up with TRBD1. CDR1 and CDR2 from the germline V gene are MNHEY and SMNVEV (reference sequence). The CDR3 extends over 13 amino acids. V shed 6 bases, J shed 1 base, and the junction held 2 bases outside the gene matches. In DNA form, the CDR3 reads TGTGCCAGCAGAGGACAGGCCCAAGAGACCCAGTACTTC. Amino acid sequence: CASRGQAQETQYF.

V gene TRBV5-4 combines with J gene TRBJ2-5, with 8 bases aligning to TRBD2. The V gene end was trimmed by 10 bases and the J gene end by 3 bases; junction bases not matched to a gene: 8. CDR1 and CDR2 (germline): SGHNT, YYREEE (reference sequence). This CDR3 region has 13 residues. The CDR3 sequence is CAYLEREKETQYF. CDR3 bases: TGTGCCTACTTAGAGCGGGAGAAAGAGACCCAGTACTTC.

The rearrangement links TRBV18 to TRBJ1-2; TRBD1 might be the D (6 bases). Trimming left V 5 bases short and J 0 bases short, with 10 bases between. Germline V gene lookup returns CDR1 KGHSH and CDR2 LQKENI. The CDR3 totals 14 residues. The CDR3 coding sequence is TGTGCCAGCTCAGGACAGCTTACTAACTATGGCTACACCTTC. Encoded protein: CASSGQLTNYGYTF. Together with reference TRBV18 and TRBJ1-2, the CDR3 gives the full variable domain: NAGVMQNPRHLVRRRGQEARLRCSPMKGHSHVYWYRQLPEEGLKFMVYLQKENIIDESGMPKERFSAEFPKEGPSILRIQQVVRGDSAAYFCASSGQLTNYGYTFGSGTRLTVV.

This chain uses TRBV19 with TRBJ2-2, with D possibly being TRBD1 (6 bases). The germline V and J ends were trimmed by 1 base and 6 bases, with 12 bases remaining between them. Looked up from germline, CDR1 is LNHDA and CDR2 is SQIVND (reference sequence). The CDR3 is made up of 15 amino acids. CDR3 sequence: CASSIASGASGELFF. The CDR3 nucleotides read TGTGCCAGTAGTATAGCCTCAGGGGCATCCGGGGAGCTGTTTTTT.

This sequence joins TRBV5-1 and TRBJ2-1, with 9 positions matching TRBD2. Trimming at V came to 5 bases and at J to 5 bases, leaving 11 bases not matched to a gene. Germline V gives CDR1 SGHRS, CDR2 YFSETQ. This CDR3 is 16 amino acids long. The DNA of the CDR3 is TGCGCCAGCAGTCTAGGACGACTAGCGGAGAACAATGAGCAGTTCTTC. Protein: CASSLGRLAENNEQFF.

The chain is built from TRBV14 and TRBJ2-1; D unclear. Trimming took off 0 bases at V and 3 bases at J, with 9 bases between the two ends. The CDR3 length is 15 residues. CDR1 and CDR2 from the germline V gene are SGHDN and FVKESK. The chain's CDR3 is CASSQETASYNEQFF. CDR3 DNA: TGTGCCAGCAGCCAAGAAACAGCCAGCTACAATGAGCAGTTCTTC. Full variable domain (rest looked up from reference TRBV14 and TRBJ2-1): EAGVTQFPSHSVIEKGQTVTLRCDPISGHDNLYWYRRVMGKEIKFLLHFVKESKQDESGMPNNRFLAERTGGTYSTLKVQPAELEDSGVYFCASSQETASYNEQFFGPGTRLTVL.

V is TRBV24-1 and J is TRBJ2-5, with TRBD2 matching 14 bases. This CDR3 has 17 residues. In germline, CDR1 is KGHDR, CDR2 SFDVKD. With V trimmed by 4 bases and J by 5 bases, 8 bases remained unmatched. CDR3 coding DNA: TGTGCCACCAGTGACGGGACTAGCGGGAGAGGCTGGGAGACCCAGTACTTC. Its translation: CATSDGTSGRGWETQYF.

Here the CDR3 reads CASSVQGQGGEKLFF. Here the CDR3 DNA reads TGTGCCAGCAGCGTACAGGGACAGGGAGGTGAAAAACTGTTTTTT. This chain joins TRBV9 and TRBJ1-4; 9 bases fit TRBD1. J was trimmed by 7 bases and V by 1 base; bases with no gene match: 5. Germline CDR1 reads SGDLS; CDR2 reads YYNGEE. The CDR3 runs 15 residues.

The CDR3 DNA reads as TGTGCCAGCAGCCAAGATTACCCAGGGACTAGCGGGAGGCAACGACCCTACGAGCAGTACTTC. Its protein product is CASSQDYPGTSGRQRPYEQYF. The chain uses TRBV3-1 (or the pseudogene TRBV3-2) and TRBJ2-7, with TRBD2 matching 15 bases. From germline, CDR1 is LGHDT and CDR2 YNNKEL (reference sequence). The CDR3 totals 21 residues. V shed 0 bases, J shed 2 bases, and the junction held 14 bases outside the gene matches.

This chain connects TRBV10-1 to TRBJ2-5, with 11 bases lining up with TRBD1. CDR1 WNHNN and CDR2 SYGVQD come from the germline V gene (reference sequence). The CDR3 runs 15 residues. V was clipped by 3 bases and J by 7 bases; unmatched bases: 7. The CDR3 nucleotides read TGCGCCAGCAGTGAAACCCCGGGACAGGGGGGGACCCAGTACTTC. This gives the protein CASSETPGQGGTQYF.

The CDR3 spells CASSLDGDSTNEKLFF. As DNA, the CDR3 is TGTGCCAGCAGCCTTGACGGCGACTCAACTAATGAAAAACTGTTTTTT. This sequence joins TRBV7-2 and TRBJ1-4; D is ambiguous. This CDR3 comprises 16 residues. Germline assignment: CDR1 SGHTA and CDR2 FQGNSA. Trimming pared 5 bases from V and 0 bases from J, leaving 13 bases between.

The chain has TRBV28 and TRBJ1-3, with no clear D. Germline CDR1 is MDHEN and CDR2 is SYDVKM. Trimming removed 2 bases from V and 2 bases from J, with 7 bases in between. The CDR3 spans 14 residues. Here the CDR3 DNA reads TGTGCCAGCAGTTTACTAAACGCTGGAAACACCATATATTTT. Protein sequence: CASSLLNAGNTIYF.

At least ten counts were recorded for this clone. The J gene is TRBJ2-2, the V gene TRBV2, with 14 bases matching TRBD2. Trimming at V came to 5 bases and at J to 6 bases, leaving 5 bases not matched to a gene. CDR1 is SNHLY, CDR2 FYNNEI, per germline. The CDR3 contains 16 residues. The CDR3 region has the DNA TGTGCCAGCAGTACCGGGACTAGCGGGAGTGCCGGGGAGCTGTTTTTT. This encodes CASSTGTSGSAGELFF.

The V call is TRBV10-3, the J call TRBJ1-2; D might be TRBD1 (6 bases). With 0 bases removed from V and 4 bases from J, the gap between germline ends came to 9 bases. The CDR3 runs to 14 residues. Germline values: CDR1 ENHRY, CDR2 SYGVKD. CDR3 DNA: TGTGCCATCAGTGAGTCGCAGGACAGCTATGGCTACACCTTC. Translating it yields CAISESQDSYGYTF.

The sample holds a few counts of this clone. The rearrangement joins TRBV5-1 to TRBJ2-3; possibly TRBD2 for D (5 bases). Germline V gene lookup returns CDR1 SGHRS and CDR2 YFSETQ. The CDR3 has 18 residues. V shed 1 base and J shed 2 bases, with 20 bases lying between them. CDR3 bases: TGCGCCAGCAGCTTGAGTTCTAGTCTTAGCGATAACACAGATACGCAGTATTTT. This translates into CASSLSSSLSDNTDTQYF. Complete variable domain (other parts from reference TRBV5-1 and TRBJ2-3): KAGVTQTPRYLIKTRGQQVTLSCSPISGHRSVSWYQQTPGQGLQFLFEYFSETQRNKGNFPGRFSGRQFSNSRSEMNVSTLELGDSALYLCASSLSSSLSDNTDTQYFGPGTRLTVL.

The rearrangement joins TRBV19 to TRBJ1-1, with D maybe TRBD1 (6 bases). The CDR3 has 14 residues. Trimming removed 8 bases at V and 5 bases at J, with 18 bases between. Germline lookup yields CDR1 LNHDA and CDR2 SQIVND (reference sequence). CDR3 residues: CASRPGAIRTEAFF. CDR3 nucleotides: TGTGCCAGTCGTCCAGGGGCCATTCGGACTGAAGCTTTCTTT. The full variable domain, its missing parts supplied by reference TRBV19 and TRBJ1-1, is DGGITQSPKYLFRKEGQNVTLSCEQNLNHDAMYWYRQDPGQGLRLIYYSQIVNDFQKGDIAEGYSVSREKKESFPLTVTSAQKNPTAFYLCASRPGAIRTEAFFGQGTRLTVV.